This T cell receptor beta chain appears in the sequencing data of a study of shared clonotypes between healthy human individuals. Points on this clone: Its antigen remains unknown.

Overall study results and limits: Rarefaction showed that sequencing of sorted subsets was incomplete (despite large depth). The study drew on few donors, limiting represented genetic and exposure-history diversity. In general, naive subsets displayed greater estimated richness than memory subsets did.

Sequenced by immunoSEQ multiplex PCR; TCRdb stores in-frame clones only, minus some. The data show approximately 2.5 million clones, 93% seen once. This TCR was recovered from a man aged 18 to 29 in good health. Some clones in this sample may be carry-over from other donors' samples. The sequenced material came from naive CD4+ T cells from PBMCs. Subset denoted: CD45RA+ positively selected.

CDR3 residues: CASTAGGDTGELFF. CDR3 in DNA: TGTGCCAGCACAGCTGGTGGGGACACCGGGGAGCTGTTTTTT. The genes are TRBV27 and TRBJ2-2, with D uncertain. V was pared by 7 bases and J by 3 bases, with 12 bases between. The germline V gene has CDR1 MNHEY and CDR2 SMNVEV (reference sequence). This CDR3 has 14 amino acids.